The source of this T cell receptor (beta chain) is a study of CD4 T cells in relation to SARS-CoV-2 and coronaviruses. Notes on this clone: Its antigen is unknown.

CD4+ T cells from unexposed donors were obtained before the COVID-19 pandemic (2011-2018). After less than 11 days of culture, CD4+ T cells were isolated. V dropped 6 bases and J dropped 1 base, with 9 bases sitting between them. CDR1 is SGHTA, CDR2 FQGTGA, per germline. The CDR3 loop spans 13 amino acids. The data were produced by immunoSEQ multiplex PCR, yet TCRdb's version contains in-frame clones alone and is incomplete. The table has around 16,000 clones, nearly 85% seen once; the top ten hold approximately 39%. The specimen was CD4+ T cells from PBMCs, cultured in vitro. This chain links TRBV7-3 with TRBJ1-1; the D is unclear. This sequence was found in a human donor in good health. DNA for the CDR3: TGTGCCAGCAGTACCCAGGAGAACACTGAAGCTTTCTTT. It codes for CASSTQENTEAFF.